The present entry profiles one TCR beta chain with its context. The data originate from a study of blood T cell repertoires in COVID-19. Looking at the study overall: Some COVID-19 samples were acute and others convalescent; all came from the United States, Italy and Spain.

The CDR3 spans 15 residues. The germline gives CDR1 MDHEN, CDR2 SYDVKM. V was pared by 4 bases and J by 6 bases, with 7 bases of the junction left unmatched. Clones were read by immunoSEQ multiplex PCR, and TCRdb kept only the in-frame ones, dropping some. The table has around 210,000 clones, about 90% seen once. J is TRBJ2-1 and V is TRBV28; the match to TRBD1 covers 9 bases. Material: PBMCs or T cells enriched from blood (not recorded which). The sequence was collected from a woman aged 18 to 35 who had recovered from COVID-19. CDR3 sequence reads: CASSSGGTGRNEQFF. CDR3 bases: TGTGCCAGCAGTTCTGGAGGGACAGGGCGCAATGAGCAGTTCTTC.